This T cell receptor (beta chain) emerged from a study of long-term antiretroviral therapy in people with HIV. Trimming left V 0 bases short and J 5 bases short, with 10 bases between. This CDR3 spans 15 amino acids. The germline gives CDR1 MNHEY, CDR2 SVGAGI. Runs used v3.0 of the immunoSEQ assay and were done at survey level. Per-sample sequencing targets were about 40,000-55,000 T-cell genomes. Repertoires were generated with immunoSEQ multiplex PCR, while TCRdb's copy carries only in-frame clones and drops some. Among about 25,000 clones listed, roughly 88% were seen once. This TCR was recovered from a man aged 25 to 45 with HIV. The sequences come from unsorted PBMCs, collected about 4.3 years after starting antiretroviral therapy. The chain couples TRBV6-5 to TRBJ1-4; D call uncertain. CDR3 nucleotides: TGTGCCAGCAGTTACTCGGGAGTGGGGAATGAAAAACTGTTTTTT. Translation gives CASSYSGVGNEKLFF.